This passage covers 30 T cell receptor beta chains from one sample sequenced in a study of CD8 T cells in ankylosing spondylitis. Each CDR3 protein gets one entry after TCRdb re-called the 5' RACE reads with MiXCR. The repertoire holds around 300,000 distinct CDR3 sequences, with less than 25% as singletons. The sample taken for sequencing was blood, either unsorted or a sorted T cell fraction (not recorded which). These receptors were taken from a female donor with ankylosing spondylitis or in good health (not recorded which).

There are a few counts of this clonotype. This chain uses TRBV10-3 with TRBJ2-3; D not certain. The length of the CDR3 is 14 residues. Germline values: CDR1 ENHRY, CDR2 SYGVKD. Trimming stripped 6 bases from V and 6 bases from J, with 16 bases between. CDR3 sequence reads: CAISPISRSDTQYF. In nucleotides, the CDR3 is TGTGCCATCAGCCCCATTTCCCGCTCGGATACGCAGTATTTT.

The chain employs TRBV15 and TRBJ1-5, with TRBD1 identical over 7 bases. From germline, CDR1 is LNHNV and CDR2 YYDKDF (reference sequence). V dropped 1 base and J dropped 2; count of bases not matched to a gene: 2. CDR3 size: 15 residues. CDR3 sequence (DNA): TGTGCCACCAGCAGAGGGGACAGTGGCAATCAGCCCCAGCATTTT. Amino acid sequence: CATSRGDSGNQPQHF.

In its sample, this clonotype was seen a few times. V and J are TRBV20-1 and TRBJ2-7; D perhaps matches TRBD2 (5 bases). V shed 5 bases and J shed 6 bases, with 17 bases lying between them. The CDR3 runs 13 residues. CDR1 and CDR2 (germline): DFQATT, SNEGSKA (reference sequence). Written as DNA, the CDR3 is TGCAGTGCTCAGCTCGGAGGTTCGGGCGAGCAGTACTTC. Translation: CSAQLGGSGEQYF.

This clonotype was seen repeatedly, ten times or more. The chain links TRBV6-5 to TRBJ2-7; D is possibly TRBD2 (6 bases). Trimming took 6 bases from V and 5 from J, leaving 11 bases between them. CDR1 and CDR2 from the germline V gene are MNHEY and SVGAGI. This CDR3 spans 12 amino acids. CDR3 residues: CASSRGTDEQYF. As DNA, the CDR3 is TGTGCCAGCAGCCGCGGGACTGACGAGCAGTACTTC.

V and J are TRBV10-1 and TRBJ2-1; D unresolved. The CDR3 totals 18 residues. Germline V gives CDR1 WNHNN, CDR2 SYGVQD (reference sequence). V was shortened by 0 bases and J by 0 bases, with 15 bases between the two germline ends. CDR3 DNA: TGCGCCAGCAGTGAGTCAGTCGGGTCGTCGAGCTCCTACAATGAGCAGTTCTTC. It is translated as CASSESVGSSSSYNEQFF.

This clonotype has only a few counts. The chain links TRBV5-6 to TRBJ2-2, with 10 bases identical to TRBD2. Trimming took 0 bases from V and 4 from J; bases not matched to a gene: 6. This CDR3 is 17 amino acids long. Germline V CDR1 and CDR2: SGHDT, YYEEEE. In DNA, the CDR3 is TGTGCCAGCAGCTTGGCTGGACTAGCGGAGATCACCGGGGAGCTGTTTTTT. It specifies CASSLAGLAEITGELFF.

This clonotype has a handful of counts. The chain couples TRBV7-2 to TRBJ2-1, with 10 bases aligning to TRBD1. Germline V CDR1 and CDR2: SGHTA, FQGNSA. The CDR3 length is 15 residues. V shed 2 bases, J shed 6 bases, and the junction held 4 bases outside the gene matches. CDR3 coding DNA: TGTGCCAGCAGCTTAAGGGGACAGGGGACCAATGAGCAGTTCTTC. The encoded protein is CASSLRGQGTNEQFF. The full variable domain, rest sourced from reference TRBV7-2 and TRBJ2-1, is GAGVSQSPSNKVTEKGKDVELRCDPISGHTALYWYRQSLGQGLEFLIYFQGNSAPDKSGLPSDRFSAERTGGSVSTLTIQRTQQEDSAVYLCASSLRGQGTNEQFFGPGTRLTVL.

The genes are TRBV12-3 or TRBV12-4 and TRBJ2-1; tentatively, D is TRBD2 (5 bases). The CDR3 spans 15 residues. V lost 8 bases and J lost 1, with 15 bases in between. CDR3 residues: CASGTAGGSYNEQFF. The DNA of the CDR3 is TGTGCCAGCGGCACCGCAGGAGGTTCCTACAATGAGCAGTTCTTC.

This clonotype was counted a few times. The gene calls are TRBV20-1 and TRBJ2-5; 7 nucleotides align to TRBD1. The CDR3 has 14 residues. CDR1 and CDR2 (germline): DFQATT, SNEGSKA (reference sequence). As DNA, the CDR3 is TGCAGCCTCAACAGGGGACCCCGCCAAGAGACCCAGTACTTC. Translating it yields CSLNRGPRQETQYF.

The chain recombines TRBV24-1 with TRBJ2-1; TRBD2 aligns across 9 bases. The J segment lost 0 bases and the V segment lost 3 bases, leaving 8 bases of the junction unmatched. The V gene's germline CDR1 is KGHDR and CDR2 SFDVKD. This CDR3 has 18 residues. The CDR3 sequence: CATSDTSGPPRSYNEQFF. CDR3 nucleotides: TGTGCCACCAGTGATACTAGCGGGCCCCCTCGCTCCTACAATGAGCAGTTCTTC.

In this sample, this clonotype turned up many times. Here the CDR3 reads CASSQVWGRGDEQFF. DNA for the CDR3: TGCGCCAGCAGCCAAGTTTGGGGGCGGGGCGATGAGCAGTTCTTC. V is TRBV4-3 and J is TRBJ2-1; D is tentatively TRBD1 or TRBD2 (6 bases each). V was shortened by 1 base and J by 8 bases, with 15 bases between the two germline ends. CDR3 length: 15 residues. The germline V gene has CDR1 LGHNA and CDR2 YSLEER.

V and J are TRBV3-1 and TRBJ2-1, with 12 bases matching TRBD2. Germline V CDR1 and CDR2: LGHDT, YNNKEL (reference sequence). J was trimmed by 7 bases and V by 1 base; bases with no gene match: 14. The CDR3 extends over 19 amino acids. CDR3 nucleotide sequence: TGTGCCAGCAGCCAAGTGTGGGTCAGAGGACTAGCGGGAATTAATGAGCAGTTCTTC. Encoded protein: CASSQVWVRGLAGINEQFF.

This chain uses TRBV24-1 with TRBJ2-3; D call uncertain. The CDR3 spans 14 residues. Trimming took off 0 bases at V and 3 bases at J, with 6 bases between the two ends. In germline, CDR1 is KGHDR, CDR2 SFDVKD. The CDR3 DNA reads as TGTGCCACCAGTGATTTGCTTGGGACAGATACGCAGTATTTT. It translates to CATSDLLGTDTQYF.

The chain uses TRBV20-1 and TRBJ2-1; D is unresolved. The CDR3 is 16 residues long. V was pared by 2 bases and J by 0 bases, with 14 bases between. From germline, CDR1 is DFQATT and CDR2 SNEGSKA (reference sequence). The CDR3 here is CSARTSSSRSYNEQFF. CDR3 bases: TGCAGTGCTAGAACTTCTTCATCTCGCTCCTACAATGAGCAGTTCTTC.

This clonotype has only a few counts. The chain couples TRBV6-2 or TRBV6-3 to TRBJ2-4; D not certain. The CDR3 consists of 16 residues. Germline V gives CDR1 MNHEY, CDR2 SVGEGT. Trimming took 5 bases from V and 0 from J, leaving 14 bases between them. The CDR3 coding sequence is TGTGCCAGCAGTCCCCTTGTCCGACAAGCCAAAAACATTCAGTACTTC. Translation gives CASSPLVRQAKNIQYF.

The chain has TRBV6-2 or TRBV6-3 and TRBJ1-2; the D is unclear. CDR1 MNHEY and CDR2 SVGEGT come from the germline V gene. V was pared by 0 bases and J by 6 bases, with 14 bases between. The CDR3 runs to 15 residues. The CDR3 coding sequence is TGTGCCAGCAGTTACTCGAAGAAAGGGTTCGATGGCTACACCTTC. The encoded protein is CASSYSKKGFDGYTF.

This clonotype was seen a handful of times. J is TRBJ2-7 and V is TRBV10-3; 7 bases map to TRBD2. J was trimmed by 6 bases and V by 6 bases; bases with no gene match: 11. This CDR3 is built from 14 residues. CDR1 and CDR2 from the germline V gene are ENHRY and SYGVKD. The DNA of the CDR3 is TGTGCCATCAGCCCCGTAGCGGGTCCCTTCGAGCAGTACTTC. Its protein is CAISPVAGPFEQYF.

The J gene is TRBJ2-3, the V gene TRBV25-1; TRBD1 matches 10 bases. Germline CDR1 reads MGHDK; CDR2 reads SYGVNS. This CDR3 contains 16 residues. V lost 4 bases, J lost 4 bases, and 8 bases stayed unmatched. The CDR3 here is CASSVPGQGPADTQYF. CDR3 coding DNA: TGTGCCAGCAGTGTTCCGGGACAGGGGCCCGCAGATACGCAGTATTTT.

J is TRBJ2-3 and V is TRBV7-3; the match to TRBD2 covers 10 bases. Per germline, CDR1 SGHTA and CDR2 FQGTGA. V lost 5 bases to trimming and J lost 5 bases; unmatched junction nucleotides: 7. The CDR3 spans 15 residues. The CDR3 sequence is CASSPVGTSVDTQYF. The CDR3, as DNA: TGTGCCAGCAGCCCCGTAGGGACTAGCGTAGATACGCAGTATTTT.

This clonotype came up many times. This chain links TRBV6-1 with TRBJ1-5, with 8 bases aligning to TRBD1. CDR1 and CDR2 from the germline V gene are MNHNS and SASEGT. V was clipped by 5 bases and J by 2 bases; unmatched bases: 5. The CDR3 covers 15 residues. The CDR3 region has the DNA TGTGCCAGCAGTCGCGACAGGGGCGGCAATCAGCCCCAGCATTTT. This gives the protein CASSRDRGGNQPQHF.

This clonotype came up a few times. This chain links TRBV20-1 with TRBJ2-1, with TRBD2 matching 9 bases. In germline, CDR1 is DFQATT, CDR2 SNEGSKA (reference sequence). The junction had 6 bases not matched to a gene; V was cut back by 2 bases and J by 7 bases. The CDR3 has 14 amino acids. The CDR3 protein is CSARWREGRNEQFF. The DNA of the CDR3 is TGCAGTGCTAGATGGCGGGAGGGCAGGAATGAGCAGTTCTTC.

V usage is TRBV6-5 and J usage is TRBJ2-2, with D possibly being TRBD2 (5 bases). The ends were cut back, 3 bases at V and 7 bases at J, with 12 bases in the middle. This CDR3 is built from 14 residues. CDR1 and CDR2 (germline): MNHEY, SVGAGI. This CDR3 is CASSYVRSGGELFF. The CDR3 DNA follows: TGTGCCAGCAGTTATGTTAGGAGCGGCGGGGAGCTGTTTTTT.

The chain recombines TRBV7-2 with TRBJ2-3; unclear D gene. The CDR3 contains 15 residues. V lost 4 bases and J lost 2, with 13 bases in between. CDR1 SGHTA and CDR2 FQGNSA come from the germline V gene. CDR3 sequence reads: CASSWRVDSTDTQYF. The CDR3 DNA sequence: TGTGCCAGCAGCTGGAGAGTCGACTCCACAGATACGCAGTATTTT.

The rearrangement joins TRBV7-9 to TRBJ2-3; 11 bases fit TRBD2. There are 16 residues in the CDR3. Germline V gene data show CDR1 as SEHNR and CDR2 as FQNEAQ (reference sequence). The V gene end was trimmed by 5 bases and the J gene end by 3 bases; junction bases not matched to a gene: 7. The CDR3 DNA reads TGTGCCAGCAGCGTTAGACTAGCGGGAATAACAGATACGCAGTATTTT. It yields the protein CASSVRLAGITDTQYF.

This clonotype was counted a few times. The chain combines TRBV10-2 with TRBJ2-7; TRBD2 matches at 7 bases. The CDR3 covers 14 residues. From germline, CDR1 is WSHSY and CDR2 SAAADI. V lost 6 bases, J lost 2 bases, and 7 bases stayed unmatched. Here the CDR3 DNA reads TGCGCCAGCAGGCCCAGCGGGATCACCTACGAGCAGTACTTC. Translating it yields CASRPSGITYEQYF.

This clonotype showed up just a few times. This chain links TRBV6-1 with TRBJ2-1; D gene ambiguous. Germline lookup yields CDR1 MNHNS and CDR2 SASEGT. This CDR3 spans 11 amino acids. Trimming cost V 4 bases and J 10 bases, with 8 bases left between them. The chain's CDR3 is CASSGQTEQFF. CDR3 DNA sequence: TGTGCCAGCAGTGGGCAGACCGAGCAGTTCTTC.

The chain uses TRBV7-2 and TRBJ2-7; TRBD1 matches 8 bases. The CDR3 is made up of 14 amino acids. V shed 4 bases and J 0 bases; nucleotides not matched to a gene: 2. Looked up from germline, CDR1 is SGHTA and CDR2 is FQGNSA. The CDR3 sequence: CASSSTGDSYEQYF. CDR3 DNA sequence: TGTGCCAGCAGCTCGACAGGGGACTCCTACGAGCAGTACTTC.

A few counts support this clonotype. The rearrangement links TRBV19 to TRBJ1-6, with D possibly matching TRBD1 (5 bases). Trimming pared 3 bases from V and 10 bases from J, leaving 16 bases between. Germline lookup yields CDR1 LNHDA and CDR2 SQIVND (reference sequence). The CDR3 length is 15 residues. The CDR3 here is CASSISGEGDSPLHF. Written as DNA, the CDR3 is TGTGCCAGTAGTATTTCGGGGGAAGGGGACTCACCCCTCCACTTT.

This clonotype was detected only a few times. This chain connects TRBV6-2 or TRBV6-3 to TRBJ2-1; D is uncertain. V was cut by 10 bases and J by 4 bases, with 8 bases left in between. Germline values: CDR1 MNHEY, CDR2 SVGEGT. CDR3 length: 11 residues. DNA of the CDR3: TGTGCCACCCTGAGGTACAATGAGCAGTTCTTC. It codes for CATLRYNEQFF.

V gene TRBV30 combines with J gene TRBJ2-1, with D perhaps assigned TRBD1 or TRBD2 (6 bases each). V lost 0 bases and J 5 bases, leaving 14 bases between the germline ends. The length of the CDR3 is 15 residues. Germline V CDR1 and CDR2: GTSNPN, SVGIG (reference sequence). The CDR3 here is CAWSVVLRDNNEQFF. CDR3 DNA sequence: TGTGCCTGGAGTGTAGTTTTGCGGGACAACAATGAGCAGTTCTTC.